This TCR beta chain was found in a study of Ad26.COV2.S vaccination and SARS-CoV-2 variants. Treatment defined: roughly 20 received Ad26.COV2.S at low or high dose, single or two shots; 5 received placebo; per-sample allocation not given. Samples were taken on day 63 after the first vaccine or placebo injection. Whole-study results and caveats: Possible underestimation of total T cell responses by the TCR breadth and depth analyses was noted. With respect to non-spike TCR breadth, vaccine and placebo recipients were similar.

The CDR3 runs to 14 residues. V lost 0 bases to trimming and J lost 5 bases; unmatched junction nucleotides: 1. Germline V gene data show CDR1 as WSHSY and CDR2 as SAAADI. With regard to this clone: The antigen remains unidentified.

The table came from immunoSEQ multiplex PCR; TCRdb's copy has only in-frame clones and leaves some out. The sample contains fewer than 600,000 clones, around 89% of which appear only once. This material consisted of peripheral blood, taken in a trial of Ad26.COV2.S vaccine versus placebo. The genes are TRBV10-2 and TRBJ1-2, with 9 bases that match TRBD1. This receptor was obtained from a person aged 18 to 65 who received the Ad26.COV2.S COVID-19 vaccine or a placebo. CDR3 DNA sequence: TGCGCCAGCAGTGAGTCGGACAGGGGATATGGCTACACCTTC. Amino acids: CASSESDRGYGYTF.